A single sample is the source of the 29 T cell receptor beta chains below, sequenced in a study of blood T cell repertoires in COVID-19. TCRdb keeps only in-frame clones here, not all; method: immunoSEQ multiplex PCR. The profile shows some 130,000 clones, around nine tenths of them singletons. Sequencing was performed on PBMCs or T cells enriched from blood (not recorded which). Receptors originate from a woman in her fifties or sixties who had recovered from COVID-19.

The chain couples TRBV6-4 to TRBJ2-7, with TRBD1 matching 8 bases. J lost 5 bases, V lost 4 bases, and 10 bases had no gene match. Per the germline V gene, CDR1 is MRHNA and CDR2 is SNTAGT. This CDR3 is built from 15 residues. The CDR3 region is CASSGVQGESDEQYF. The CDR3 region has the DNA TGTGCCAGCAGTGGGGTACAGGGGGAAAGCGACGAGCAGTACTTC.

This clone has only one observation. The rearrangement uses TRBV27 and TRBJ2-3; TRBD2 matches 7 bases. From germline, CDR1 is MNHEY and CDR2 SMNVEV (reference sequence). The J segment lost 4 bases and the V segment lost 4 bases, leaving 8 bases of the junction unmatched. The CDR3 has 15 residues. CDR3 protein: CASSYRDYESDTQYF. CDR3 coding DNA: TGTGCCAGCAGTTACCGGGACTACGAGTCAGATACGCAGTATTTT.

V is TRBV11-2 and J is TRBJ1-2; a possible D gene is TRBD1 (5 bases). CDR1 and CDR2 from the germline V gene are SGHAT and FQNNGV. V gave up 5 bases and J gave up 8 bases, with 15 bases separating them. There are 13 residues in the CDR3. The CDR3 coding sequence is TGTGCCAGCAGCCCCCTAATAGGGGTAGGCTACACCTTC. This encodes CASSPLIGVGYTF.

The V call is TRBV6-1, the J call TRBJ1-2, with 9 bases identical to TRBD1. The CDR3 spans 18 residues. The V and J ends lost 7 bases and 3 bases, in that order; junction bases with no gene match: 18. Germline-derived CDR1 and CDR2 are MNHNS and SASEGT. The CDR3 DNA is TGTGCCAGCACTGAGATGACAGGGGGTTTAGATTGGTACTATGGCTACACCTTC. As protein: CASTEMTGGLDWYYGYTF.

The V gene is TRBV2, the J gene TRBJ2-7; 9 nucleotides align to TRBD2. Germline V gene lookup returns CDR1 SNHLY and CDR2 FYNNEI. The CDR3 has 14 amino acids. The V and J ends lost 6 bases and 1 base, in that order; junction bases with no gene match: 4. The CDR3 nucleotides read TGTGCCAGCAGAAAAGCGGGGGGTTCCTACGAGCAGTACTTC. It translates to CASRKAGGSYEQYF.

The CDR3 sequence is CASSTRLLRPPDTQYF. The CDR3 DNA reads as TGTGCCAGCAGCACCCGTCTCCTGAGGCCTCCAGATACGCAGTATTTT. This rearrangement joins TRBV7-2 to TRBJ2-3; D is uncertain. In germline, CDR1 is SGHTA, CDR2 FQGNSA. The CDR3 is 16 residues long. Trimming removed 5 bases at V and 4 bases at J, with 19 bases between.

The chain employs TRBV7-9 and TRBJ1-1, with 7 bases fitting TRBD1. Unmatched junction bases numbered 6, after V lost 3 bases and J lost 5 bases. Germline V gene data show CDR1 as SEHNR and CDR2 as FQNEAQ (reference sequence). The CDR3 extends over 14 amino acids. CDR3 loop: CASSFRGDRTEAFF. DNA of the CDR3: TGTGCCAGCAGCTTCAGGGGGGACAGAACTGAAGCTTTCTTT.

In the case of this clone: This sample also contains other DNA sequences that code for the same CDR3. J is TRBJ1-1 and V is TRBV5-5; TRBD1 aligns across 7 bases. This CDR3 comprises 14 residues. Germline V CDR1 and CDR2: SGHKS, YYEKEE (reference sequence). The junction had 4 bases not matched to a gene; V was cut back by 0 bases and J by 5 bases. CDR3 nucleotide sequence: TGTGCCAGCAGCTTGGGAGCAGGGGGGACTGAAGCTTTCTTT. Its protein is CASSLGAGGTEAFF.

This clone has a handful of counts. The J gene is TRBJ1-1, the V gene TRBV7-9; weak D call: TRBD1 (6 bases). This CDR3 contains 12 residues. Germline V gives CDR1 SEHNR, CDR2 FQNEAQ (reference sequence). Trimming removed 8 bases from V and 2 bases from J, with 9 bases in between. Written as DNA, the CDR3 is TGTGCCAGCGGGACACCCAACACTGAAGCTTTCTTT. Its protein product is CASGTPNTEAFF.

The DNA for the CDR3 is TGTGCCAGCAGTGAGGCGGTTGGGACTAGCGTTCCCGGGGAGCTGTTTTTT. This translates into CASSEAVGTSVPGELFF. The V gene is TRBV2, the J gene TRBJ2-2; 10 bases map to TRBD2. V was pared by 3 bases and J by 6 bases, with 10 bases of the junction left unmatched. Germline values: CDR1 SNHLY, CDR2 FYNNEI. CDR3 length: 17 residues.

This clone was seen more than once but under ten times. The chain couples TRBV7-6 to TRBJ2-2; TRBD2 might be the D (6 bases). Trimming removed 3 bases from V and 1 base from J, with 6 bases in between. Per germline, CDR1 SGHVS and CDR2 FNYEAQ. The CDR3 covers 14 residues. The CDR3 DNA follows: TGTGCCAGCAGCTTGGAGGGGAACACCGGGGAGCTGTTTTTT. It yields the protein CASSLEGNTGELFF.

V gene TRBV2 combines with J gene TRBJ2-2; D perhaps matches TRBD1 (5 bases). The CDR3 has 14 amino acids. Germline V gene data show CDR1 as SNHLY and CDR2 as FYNNEI. Trimming left V 6 bases short and J 4 bases short, with 12 bases between. The CDR3 spells CASSVSRATGELFF. The CDR3 nucleotides read TGTGCCAGCAGCGTTTCCAGGGCCACCGGGGAGCTGTTTTTT.

This clone was observed a single time. CDR3 DNA sequence: TGTGCCAGCAGCTTGTATCTCGGCGGGGGGGGCGAGCAGTACTTC. Translation gives CASSLYLGGGGEQYF. The chain has TRBV7-2 and TRBJ2-7; 9 bases fit TRBD2. This CDR3 has 15 residues. CDR1 and CDR2 from the germline V gene are SGHTA and FQGNSA. V shed 3 bases, J shed 6 bases, and the junction held 9 bases outside the gene matches.

This chain uses TRBV29-1 with TRBJ2-7; 9 positions match TRBD2. With 4 bases clipped from V and 5 bases from J, the junction kept 12 bases outside the gene matches. Germline V lookup: CDR1 SQVTM, CDR2 ANQGSEA. This CDR3 has 15 amino acids. The CDR3 protein is CSVVRAGGHRDEQYF. In nucleotides, the CDR3 is TGCAGCGTTGTCCGGGCGGGGGGGCACCGAGACGAGCAGTACTTC.

The rearrangement uses TRBV7-9 and TRBJ2-5, with 7 bases lining up with TRBD2. The CDR3 loop spans 16 amino acids. The germline V gene has CDR1 SEHNR and CDR2 FQNEAQ (reference sequence). V lost 2 bases, J lost 4 bases, and 10 bases stayed unmatched. CDR3 nucleotides: TGTGCCAGCAGCTTAAGCGGGGAGGGACCCCGAGAGACCCAGTACTTC. Its translation: CASSLSGEGPRETQYF.

This chain links TRBV6-5 with TRBJ1-1; D gene ambiguous. This CDR3 has 12 residues. Germline assignment: CDR1 MNHEY and CDR2 SVGAGI. V lost 6 bases, J lost 4 bases, and 9 bases lay in between. CDR3 sequence (DNA): TGTGCCAGCAGGCCAGATGGCACTGAAGCTTTCTTT. It specifies CASRPDGTEAFF.

CDR3 sequence reads: CASSLTGYEQYF. CDR3 DNA sequence: TGTGCCAGCAGCTTGACAGGGTACGAGCAGTACTTC. V and J are TRBV5-4 and TRBJ2-7, with a tentative D call TRBD1 (6 bases). In germline, CDR1 is SGHNT, CDR2 YYREEE (reference sequence). Trimming pared 1 base from V and 4 bases from J, leaving 6 bases between. CDR3 length: 12 residues. Based on the CDR3 plus reference TRBV5-4 and TRBJ2-7, the full variable domain is ETGVTQSPTHLIKTRGQQVTLRCSSQSGHNTVSWYQQALGQGPQFIFQYYREEENGRGNFPPRFSGLQFPNYSSELNVNALELDDSALYLCASSLTGYEQYFGPGTRLTVT.

The gene calls are TRBV7-2 and TRBJ2-7, with TRBD1 identical over 10 bases. V was pared by 4 bases and J by 2 bases, with 8 bases of the junction left unmatched. Looked up from germline, CDR1 is SGHTA and CDR2 is FQGNSA. The CDR3 is made up of 16 amino acids. The CDR3 DNA is TGTGCCAGCAGCTCCGGGGGGACAGGGGACCCCTACGAGCAGTACTTC. Its protein product is CASSSGGTGDPYEQYF.

This clone was picked up a small number of times. V gene TRBV27 combines with J gene TRBJ1-2, with a tentative D call TRBD1 (6 bases). Germline CDR1 is MNHEY and CDR2 is SMNVEV (reference sequence). V was trimmed by 2 bases and J by 3 bases, leaving 7 bases between them. This CDR3 is built from 13 residues. In DNA, the CDR3 is TGTGCCAGCAGTTTAACAGGGTACTATGGCTACACCTTC. This encodes CASSLTGYYGYTF.

This clone appeared a few times. The chain combines TRBV7-2 with TRBJ1-1, with 9 bases matching TRBD1. The CDR3 runs 15 residues. V was clipped by 0 bases and J by 5 bases; unmatched bases: 4. Germline V lookup: CDR1 SGHTA, CDR2 FQGNSA. DNA of the CDR3: TGTGCCAGCAGCTTAGCGACAGGGGGTATGACTGAAGCTTTCTTT. Translation: CASSLATGGMTEAFF. Variable domain in full (rest from reference TRBV7-2 and TRBJ1-1): GAGVSQSPSNKVTEKGKDVELRCDPISGHTALYWYRQSLGQGLEFLIYFQGNSAPDKSGLPSDRFSAERTGGSVSTLTIQRTQQEDSAVYLCASSLATGGMTEAFFGQGTRLTVV.

V usage is TRBV19 and J usage is TRBJ1-6; 8 nucleotides match TRBD1. CDR1 is LNHDA and CDR2 is SQIVND in the germline V gene (reference sequence). The CDR3 is 16 residues long. Trimming cost V 0 bases and J 3 bases; bases outside gene matches: 1. In nucleotides, the CDR3 is TGTGCCAGTAGTATAGAAGGACAGGGCTATAATTCACCCCTCCACTTT. Its translation: CASSIEGQGYNSPLHF.

The rearrangement links TRBV29-1 to TRBJ1-4; D remains ambiguous. CDR1 and CDR2 from the germline V gene are SQVTM and ANQGSEA. V lost 6 bases to trimming and J lost 4 bases, with 18 bases between them. This CDR3 spans 15 amino acids. CDR3 in amino acids: CSVMGRRTDNEKLFF. CDR3 DNA sequence: TGCAGCGTGATGGGGAGGAGGACGGATAATGAAAAACTGTTTTTT.

The chain uses TRBV6-5 and TRBJ1-2; a possible D gene is TRBD1 (5 bases). V shed 6 bases and J shed 5 bases, with 13 bases lying between them. The germline gives CDR1 MNHEY, CDR2 SVGAGI. CDR3 length: 13 amino acids. The CDR3 coding sequence is TGTGCCAGCAGGCAGGGTTGGGGATATGGCTACACCTTC. Protein: CASRQGWGYGYTF.

The chain joins TRBV11-2 to TRBJ2-7; D is unclear. With 5 bases removed from V and 0 bases from J, the gap between germline ends came to 5 bases. Germline V gene sequence: CDR1 SGHAT, CDR2 FQNNGV. This CDR3 has 12 amino acids. CDR3 protein: CASSLSSYEQYF. CDR3 DNA sequence: TGTGCCAGCAGCCTCAGCTCCTACGAGCAGTACTTC.

V is TRBV19 and J is TRBJ2-1; 11 bases are a match to TRBD1. Trimming at V came to 8 bases and at J to 8 bases, leaving 8 bases not matched to a gene. This CDR3 spans 14 amino acids. In germline, CDR1 is LNHDA, CDR2 SQIVND (reference sequence). Here the CDR3 reads CASWGTGGVDEQFF. As DNA, the CDR3 is TGTGCCAGTTGGGGGACAGGGGGAGTCGATGAGCAGTTCTTC.

V gene TRBV5-1 combines with J gene TRBJ2-3; TRBD2 aligns across 8 bases. The CDR3 contains 18 residues. J lost 4 bases, V lost 4 bases, and 17 bases had no gene match. The germline V gene has CDR1 SGHRS and CDR2 YFSETQ. The CDR3 reads CASSIGTGTSWLADTQYF. In nucleotides, the CDR3 is TGCGCCAGCAGCATAGGGACCGGGACTAGTTGGTTGGCAGATACGCAGTATTTT.

The chain couples TRBV19 to TRBJ2-1; TRBD2 matches at 8 bases. The J segment lost 4 bases and the V segment lost 5 bases, leaving 13 bases of the junction unmatched. Germline CDR1 reads LNHDA; CDR2 reads SQIVND (reference sequence). The length of the CDR3 is 17 residues. The CDR3, as DNA: TGTGCCAGTAGTCCACCCTCCCGGACTAGCCGATACAATGAGCAGTTCTTC. Translation gives CASSPPSRTSRYNEQFF.

This clone came up once. The J gene is TRBJ1-2, the V gene TRBV4-1; 10 positions agree with TRBD1. V was clipped by 3 bases and J by 8 bases; unmatched bases: 12. CDR3 length: 16 amino acids. CDR1 MGHRA and CDR2 YSYEKL come from the germline V gene. The CDR3 DNA reads TGCGCCAGCAGCCAGGCCGGGACAGGGGCCTCGGGAGGCTACACCTTC. Protein: CASSQAGTGASGGYTF.

The chain links TRBV18 to TRBJ1-1, with 7 bases aligning to TRBD1. V shed 3 bases and J 0 bases; nucleotides not matched to a gene: 4. This CDR3 is 15 amino acids long. CDR1 and CDR2 (germline): KGHSH, LQKENI. The CDR3 loop is CASSPQTGLNTEAFF. CDR3 nucleotides: TGTGCCAGCTCACCCCAGACAGGGTTGAACACTGAAGCTTTCTTT.